One and the same sample provided the 6 T cell receptor beta chains below, sequenced in a study of prognosis after radiotherapy for stage I lung cancer. Amplicons of TCR beta CDR3 were generated from genomic DNA by two-round multiplex PCR. During first-round PCR, primers specific to each TRBV and TRBJ gene were used. A single record per CDR3 protein comes from TCRdb applying MiXCR to the multiplex PCR reads. The profile covers fewer than 35,000 distinct CDR3 sequences, with roughly 49% appearing a single time and approximately 17% taken by the ten largest. The sample consisted of PBMCs, taken before or after stereotactic body radiation therapy (not recorded which). Source of these receptors: a donor aged 50 or older with non-small cell lung cancer.

The chain recombines TRBV5-1 with TRBJ2-7; 11 nucleotides agree with TRBD2. Germline CDR1 reads SGHRS; CDR2 reads YFSETQ. The CDR3 extends over 16 amino acids. J was trimmed by 4 bases and V by 0 bases; bases with no gene match: 6. In nucleotides, the CDR3 is TGCGCCAGCAGCTTGGGAACTAGCGGGAGACCATACGAGCAGTACTTC. Its translation: CASSLGTSGRPYEQYF.

Turning to this clonotype: The junction differs from germline at one of its ends, possibly a read error. The chain joins TRBV28 to TRBJ2-7, with D perhaps TRBD1 (5 bases). The CDR3 spans 15 residues. Germline V gives CDR1 MDHEN, CDR2 SYDVKM. The CDR3 loop reads CASSPPTGGGYDQYF. CDR3 nucleotide sequence: TGTGCCAGCAGTCCCCCAACAGGCGGTGGTTACGATCAGTACTTC.

This clonotype was seen a single time. V gene TRBV7-2 combines with J gene TRBJ1-1; 10 positions match TRBD1. CDR3 length equals 15 residues. CDR1 and CDR2 from the germline V gene are SGHTA and FQGNSA. V was clipped by 4 bases and J by 10 bases; unmatched bases: 12. The CDR3 protein is CASSSYRDRGRGAFF. Here the CDR3 DNA reads TGTGCCAGCAGCTCCTACCGTGACAGGGGGCGCGGAGCTTTCTTT.

This clonotype was observed at least ten times. V is TRBV14 and J is TRBJ2-2; D unresolved. The germline CDR1 and CDR2 sequences are SGHDN and FVKESK. CDR3 length: 16 residues. With 4 bases removed from V and 0 bases from J, the gap between germline ends came to 12 bases. CDR3 protein: CASSPYRYANTGELFF. CDR3 nucleotides: TGTGCCAGCAGCCCATACAGATACGCGAACACCGGGGAGCTGTTTTTT.

This clonotype was counted at least ten times. The V and J genes are TRBV29-1 and TRBJ1-2; D uncertain. The CDR3 consists of 12 residues. V dropped 7 bases and J dropped 2 bases, with 11 bases sitting between them. The germline gives CDR1 SQVTM, CDR2 ANQGSEA. The CDR3, as DNA: TGCAGCGCTCCGACCCAGAACTATGGCTACACCTTC. Translating it yields CSAPTQNYGYTF.

In the case of this clonotype: The junction differs from germline at one of its ends, possibly a read error. The V gene is TRBV12-5, the J gene TRBJ1-2; D is possibly TRBD1 (5 bases). This CDR3 is built from 15 residues. CDR1 and CDR2 from the germline V gene are LGHNT and FRNRAP. In DNA, the CDR3 is TGTGCTGGTGGTTTGGTACGAAAGGGGCTGGATTGCTACACCTTC. Encoded protein: CAGGLVRKGLDCYTF.